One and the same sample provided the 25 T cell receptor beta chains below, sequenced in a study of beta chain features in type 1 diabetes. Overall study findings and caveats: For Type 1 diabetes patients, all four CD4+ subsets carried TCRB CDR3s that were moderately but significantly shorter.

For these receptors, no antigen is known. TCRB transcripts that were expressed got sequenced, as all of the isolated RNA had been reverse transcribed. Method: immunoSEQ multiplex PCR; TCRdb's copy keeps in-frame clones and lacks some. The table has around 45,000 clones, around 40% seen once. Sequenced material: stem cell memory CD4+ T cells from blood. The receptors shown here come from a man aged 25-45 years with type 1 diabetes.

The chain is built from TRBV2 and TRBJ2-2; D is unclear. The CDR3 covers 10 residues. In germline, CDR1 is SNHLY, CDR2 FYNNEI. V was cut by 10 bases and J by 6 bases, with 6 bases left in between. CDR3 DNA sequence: TGTGCCATTCGGGCCGGGGAGCTGTTTTTT. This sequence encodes CAIRAGELFF.

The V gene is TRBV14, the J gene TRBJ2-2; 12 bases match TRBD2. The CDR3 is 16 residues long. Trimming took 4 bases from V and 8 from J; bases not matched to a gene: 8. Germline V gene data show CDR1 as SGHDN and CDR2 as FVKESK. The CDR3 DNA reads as TGTGCCAGCAGCCCCGGACTAGCGGGACTCAATGGGGAGCTGTTTTTT. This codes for CASSPGLAGLNGELFF.

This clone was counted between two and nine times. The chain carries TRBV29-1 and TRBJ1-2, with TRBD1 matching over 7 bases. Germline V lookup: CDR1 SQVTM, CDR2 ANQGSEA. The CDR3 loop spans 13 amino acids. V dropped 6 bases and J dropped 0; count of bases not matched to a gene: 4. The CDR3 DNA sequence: TGCAGCGTCGTGGACAGGTCTAACTATGGCTACACCTTC. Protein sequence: CSVVDRSNYGYTF.

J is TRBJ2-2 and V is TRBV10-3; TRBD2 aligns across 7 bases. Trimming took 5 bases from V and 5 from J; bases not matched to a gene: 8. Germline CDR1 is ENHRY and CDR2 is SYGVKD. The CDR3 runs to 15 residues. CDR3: CAISPGGRGTGELFF. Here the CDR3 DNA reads TGTGCCATCAGTCCTGGCGGGAGAGGGACCGGGGAGCTGTTTTTT.

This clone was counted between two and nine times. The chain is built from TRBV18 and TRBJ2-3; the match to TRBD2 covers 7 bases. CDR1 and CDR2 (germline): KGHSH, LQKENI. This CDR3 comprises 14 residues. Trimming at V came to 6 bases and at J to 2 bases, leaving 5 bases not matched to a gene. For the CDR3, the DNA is TGTGCCAGCTCTTCTAGCGGCCTCACAGATACGCAGTATTTT. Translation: CASSSSGLTDTQYF.

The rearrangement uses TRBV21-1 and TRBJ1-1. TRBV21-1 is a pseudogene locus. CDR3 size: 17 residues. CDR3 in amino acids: CASSKVGGGDMNTEAFF. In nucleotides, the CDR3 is TGTGCCAGCAGCAAAGTCGGGGGGGGAGACATGAACACTGAAGCTTTCTTT.

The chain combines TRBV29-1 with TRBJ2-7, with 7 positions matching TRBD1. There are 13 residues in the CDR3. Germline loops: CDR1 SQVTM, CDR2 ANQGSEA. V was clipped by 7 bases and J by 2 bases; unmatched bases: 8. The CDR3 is CSAYRQGTYEQYF. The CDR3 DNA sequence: TGCAGCGCATACCGACAGGGTACCTACGAGCAGTACTTC.

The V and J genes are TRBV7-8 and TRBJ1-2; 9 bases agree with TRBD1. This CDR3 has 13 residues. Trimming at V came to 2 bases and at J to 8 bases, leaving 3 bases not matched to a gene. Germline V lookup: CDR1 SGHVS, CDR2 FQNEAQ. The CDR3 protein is CASSLRTGAGYTF. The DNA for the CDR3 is TGTGCCAGCAGCTTACGGACAGGGGCGGGCTACACCTTC. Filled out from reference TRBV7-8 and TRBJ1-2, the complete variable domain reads GAGVSQSPRYKVAKRGQDVALRCDPISGHVSLFWYQQALGQGPEFLTYFQNEAQLDKSGLPSDRFFAERPEGSVSTLKIQRTQQEDSAVYLCASSLRTGAGYTFGSGTRLTVV.

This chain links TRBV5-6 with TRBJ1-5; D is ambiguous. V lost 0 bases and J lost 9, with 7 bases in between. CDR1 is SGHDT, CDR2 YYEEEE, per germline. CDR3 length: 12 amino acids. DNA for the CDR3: TGTGCCAGCAGCTTGGCGACTGGGCCCCAGCATTTT. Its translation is CASSLATGPQHF. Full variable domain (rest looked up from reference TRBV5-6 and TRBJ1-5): DAGVTQSPTHLIKTRGQQVTLRCSPKSGHDTVSWYQQALGQGPQFIFQYYEEEERQRGNFPDRFSGHQFPNYSSELNVNALLLGDSALYLCASSLATGPQHFGDGTRLSIL.

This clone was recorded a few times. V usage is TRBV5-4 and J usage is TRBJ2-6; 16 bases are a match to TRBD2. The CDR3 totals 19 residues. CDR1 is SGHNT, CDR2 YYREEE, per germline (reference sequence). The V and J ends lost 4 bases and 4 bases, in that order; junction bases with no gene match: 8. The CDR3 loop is CASSPRGTSGRGGANVLTF. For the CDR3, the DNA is TGTGCCAGCAGCCCCCGTGGGACTAGCGGGAGGGGCGGGGCCAACGTCCTGACTTTC.

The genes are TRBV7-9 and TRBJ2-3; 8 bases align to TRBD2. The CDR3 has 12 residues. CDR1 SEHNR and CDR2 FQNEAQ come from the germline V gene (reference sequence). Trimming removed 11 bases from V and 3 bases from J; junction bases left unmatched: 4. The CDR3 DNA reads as TGTGCCGCTAGCGGGTCGACAGATACGCAGTATTTT. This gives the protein CAASGSTDTQYF.

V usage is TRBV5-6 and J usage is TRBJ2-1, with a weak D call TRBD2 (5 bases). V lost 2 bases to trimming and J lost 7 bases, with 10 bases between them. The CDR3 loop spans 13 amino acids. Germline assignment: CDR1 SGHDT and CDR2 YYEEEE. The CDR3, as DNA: TGTGCCAGCAGCTTCCGGCCGGGAAATGAGCAGTTCTTC. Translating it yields CASSFRPGNEQFF.

This CDR3 is CASSPSAGREAFF. CDR3 in DNA: TGTGCCAGCAGTCCATCGGCAGGGCGTGAAGCTTTCTTT. The chain joins TRBV14 to TRBJ1-1, with a tentative D call TRBD1 (5 bases). The CDR3 runs to 13 residues. CDR1 and CDR2 (germline): SGHDN, FVKESK. The V gene lost 6 bases and the J gene lost 7 bases, with 15 bases spanning the gap.

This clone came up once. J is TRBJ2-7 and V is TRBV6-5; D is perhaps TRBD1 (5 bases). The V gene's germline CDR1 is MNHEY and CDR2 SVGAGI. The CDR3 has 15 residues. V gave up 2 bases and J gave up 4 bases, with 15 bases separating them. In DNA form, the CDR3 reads TGTGCCAGCAGTTACGACCCCACAGGTCTATACGAGCAGTACTTC. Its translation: CASSYDPTGLYEQYF.

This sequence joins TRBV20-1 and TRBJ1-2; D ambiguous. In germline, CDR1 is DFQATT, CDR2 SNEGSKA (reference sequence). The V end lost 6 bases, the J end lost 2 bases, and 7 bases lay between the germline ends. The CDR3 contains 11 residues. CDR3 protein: CSAAGNYGYTF. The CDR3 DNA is TGCAGTGCGGCGGGGAACTATGGCTACACCTTC.

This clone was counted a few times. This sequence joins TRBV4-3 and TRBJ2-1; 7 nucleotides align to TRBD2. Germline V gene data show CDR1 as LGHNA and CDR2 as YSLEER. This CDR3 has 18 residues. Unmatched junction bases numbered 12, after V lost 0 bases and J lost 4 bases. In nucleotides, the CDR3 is TGCGCCAGCAGCCAAGATACCCTGGGAGGGCCTTTATACAATGAGCAGTTCTTC. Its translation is CASSQDTLGGPLYNEQFF.

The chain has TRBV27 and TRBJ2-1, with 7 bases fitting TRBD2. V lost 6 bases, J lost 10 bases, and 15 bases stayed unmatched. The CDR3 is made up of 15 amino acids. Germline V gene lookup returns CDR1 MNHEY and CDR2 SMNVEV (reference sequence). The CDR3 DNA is TGTGCCAGCAGGCCTGGCGGGAGTGGGTCACGGGAGCAGTTCTTC. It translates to CASRPGGSGSREQFF.

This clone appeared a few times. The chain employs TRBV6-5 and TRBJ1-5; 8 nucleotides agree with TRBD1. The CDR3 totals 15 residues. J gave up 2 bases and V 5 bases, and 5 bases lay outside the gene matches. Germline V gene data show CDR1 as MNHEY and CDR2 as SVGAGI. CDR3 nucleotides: TGTGCCAGCAGTCCGACAGGGGTTCGCAATCAGCCCCAGCATTTT. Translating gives CASSPTGVRNQPQHF.

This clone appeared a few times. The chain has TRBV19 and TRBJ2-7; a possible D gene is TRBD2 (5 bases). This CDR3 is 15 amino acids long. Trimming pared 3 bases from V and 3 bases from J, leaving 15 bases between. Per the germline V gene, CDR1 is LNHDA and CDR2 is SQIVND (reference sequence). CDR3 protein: CASSMEAGEVYEQYF. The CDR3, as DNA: TGTGCCAGTAGTATGGAGGCGGGTGAAGTCTACGAGCAGTACTTC. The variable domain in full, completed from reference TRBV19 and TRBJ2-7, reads DGGITQSPKYLFRKEGQNVTLSCEQNLNHDAMYWYRQDPGQGLRLIYYSQIVNDFQKGDIAEGYSVSREKKESFPLTVTSAQKNPTAFYLCASSMEAGEVYEQYFGPGTRLTVT.

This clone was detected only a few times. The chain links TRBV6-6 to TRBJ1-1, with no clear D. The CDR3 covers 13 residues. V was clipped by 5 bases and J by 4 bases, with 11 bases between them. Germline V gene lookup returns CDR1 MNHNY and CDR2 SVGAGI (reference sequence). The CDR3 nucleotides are TGTGCCAGCAGTGCCGGGAGGGCCACTGAAGCTTTCTTT. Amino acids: CASSAGRATEAFF.

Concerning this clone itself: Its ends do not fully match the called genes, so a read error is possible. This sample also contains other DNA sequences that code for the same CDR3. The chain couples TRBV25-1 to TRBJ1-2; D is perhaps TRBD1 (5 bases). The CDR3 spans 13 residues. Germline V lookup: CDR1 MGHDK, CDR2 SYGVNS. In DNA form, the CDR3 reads TGTGCCAGCAGTACCCGGGGGTACTACGGCTACACCTTC. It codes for CASSTRGYYGYTF.

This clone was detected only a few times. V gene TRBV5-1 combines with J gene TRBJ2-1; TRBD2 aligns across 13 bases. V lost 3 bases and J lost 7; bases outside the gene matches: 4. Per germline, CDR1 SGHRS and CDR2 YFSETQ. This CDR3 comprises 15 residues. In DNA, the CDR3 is TGCGCCAGCAGCTACGGACTAGCGGGAGAGAATGAGCAGTTCTTC. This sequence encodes CASSYGLAGENEQFF. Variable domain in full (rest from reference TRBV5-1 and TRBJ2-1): KAGVTQTPRYLIKTRGQQVTLSCSPISGHRSVSWYQQTPGQGLQFLFEYFSETQRNKGNFPGRFSGRQFSNSRSEMNVSTLELGDSALYLCASSYGLAGENEQFFGPGTRLTVL.

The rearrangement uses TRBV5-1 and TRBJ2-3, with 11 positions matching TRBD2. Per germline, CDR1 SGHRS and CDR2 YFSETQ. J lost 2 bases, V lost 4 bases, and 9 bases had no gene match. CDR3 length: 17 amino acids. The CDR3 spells CASSIQPGLAATDTQYF. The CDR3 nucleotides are TGCGCCAGCAGCATCCAACCGGGACTAGCGGCCACAGATACGCAGTATTTT.

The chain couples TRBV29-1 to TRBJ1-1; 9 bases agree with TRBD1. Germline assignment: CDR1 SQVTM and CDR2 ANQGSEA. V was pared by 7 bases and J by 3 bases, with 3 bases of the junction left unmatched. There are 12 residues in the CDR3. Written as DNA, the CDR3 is TGCAGCGCGGGACAGGGAGACACTGAAGCTTTCTTT. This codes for CSAGQGDTEAFF. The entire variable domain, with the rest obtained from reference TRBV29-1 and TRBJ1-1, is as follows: SAVISQKPSRDICQRGTSLTIQCQVDSQVTMMFWYRQQPGQSLTLIATANQGSEATYESGFVIDKFPISRPNLTFSTLTVSNMSPEDSSIYLCSAGQGDTEAFFGQGTRLTVV.

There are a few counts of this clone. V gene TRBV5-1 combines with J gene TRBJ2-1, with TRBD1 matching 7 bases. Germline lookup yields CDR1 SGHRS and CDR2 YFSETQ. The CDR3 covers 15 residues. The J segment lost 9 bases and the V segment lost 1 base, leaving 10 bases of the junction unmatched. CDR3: CASSLTRQGISEQFF. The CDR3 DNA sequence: TGCGCCAGCAGCTTGACGCGACAGGGAATTAGTGAGCAGTTCTTC.